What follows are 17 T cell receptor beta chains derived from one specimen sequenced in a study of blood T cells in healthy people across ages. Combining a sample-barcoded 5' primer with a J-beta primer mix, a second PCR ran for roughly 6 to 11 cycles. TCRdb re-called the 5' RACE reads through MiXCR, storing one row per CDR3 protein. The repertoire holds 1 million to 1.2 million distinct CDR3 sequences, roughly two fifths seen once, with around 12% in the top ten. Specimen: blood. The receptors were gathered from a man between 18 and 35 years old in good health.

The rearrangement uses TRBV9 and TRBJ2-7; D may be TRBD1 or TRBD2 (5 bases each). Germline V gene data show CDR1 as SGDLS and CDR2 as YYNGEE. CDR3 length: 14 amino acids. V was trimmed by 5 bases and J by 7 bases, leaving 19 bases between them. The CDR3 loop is CASSARDLEGEQYF. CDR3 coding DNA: TGTGCCAGCAGTGCCCGGGACCTTGAGGGTGAGCAGTACTTC.

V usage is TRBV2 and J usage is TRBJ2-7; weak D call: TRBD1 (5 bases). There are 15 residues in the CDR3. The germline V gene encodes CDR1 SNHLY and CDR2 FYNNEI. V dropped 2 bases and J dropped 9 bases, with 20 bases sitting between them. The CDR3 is CASSERVGQGDRQYF. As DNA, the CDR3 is TGTGCCAGCAGTGAAAGGGTAGGGCAGGGCGATAGGCAGTACTTC.

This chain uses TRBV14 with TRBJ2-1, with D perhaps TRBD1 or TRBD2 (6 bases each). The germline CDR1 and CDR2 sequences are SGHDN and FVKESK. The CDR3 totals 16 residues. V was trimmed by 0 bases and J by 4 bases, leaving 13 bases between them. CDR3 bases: TGTGCCAGCAGCCAAGATACGGGGGCCCTATACAATGAGCAGTTCTTC. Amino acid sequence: CASSQDTGALYNEQFF.

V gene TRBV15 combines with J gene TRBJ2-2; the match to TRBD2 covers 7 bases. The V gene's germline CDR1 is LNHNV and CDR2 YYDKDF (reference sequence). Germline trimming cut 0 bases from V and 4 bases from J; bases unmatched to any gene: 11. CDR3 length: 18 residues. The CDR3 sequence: CATSRDRAGRVFTGELFF. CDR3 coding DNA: TGTGCCACCAGCAGAGATCGGGCAGGGAGGGTGTTCACCGGGGAGCTGTTTTTT.

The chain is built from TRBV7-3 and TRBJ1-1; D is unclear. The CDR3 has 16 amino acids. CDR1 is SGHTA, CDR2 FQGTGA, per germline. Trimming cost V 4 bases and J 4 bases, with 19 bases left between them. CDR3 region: CASSSGSGRSSTEAFF. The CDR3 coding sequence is TGTGCCAGCAGCTCCGGATCGGGGAGATCAAGCACTGAAGCTTTCTTT.

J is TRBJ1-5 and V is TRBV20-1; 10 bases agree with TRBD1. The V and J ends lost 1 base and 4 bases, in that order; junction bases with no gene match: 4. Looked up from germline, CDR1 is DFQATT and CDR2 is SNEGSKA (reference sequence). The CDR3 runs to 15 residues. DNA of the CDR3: TGCAGTGCTAGAGGGGACAGGGGAAAAAATCAGCCCCAGCATTTT. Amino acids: CSARGDRGKNQPQHF.

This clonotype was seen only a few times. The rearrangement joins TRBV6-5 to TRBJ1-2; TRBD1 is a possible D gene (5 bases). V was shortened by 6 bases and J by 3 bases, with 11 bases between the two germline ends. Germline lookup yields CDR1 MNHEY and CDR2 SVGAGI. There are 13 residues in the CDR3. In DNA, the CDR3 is TGTGCCAGCAGCAGCCAGGGCGACTATGGCTACACCTTC. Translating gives CASSSQGDYGYTF.

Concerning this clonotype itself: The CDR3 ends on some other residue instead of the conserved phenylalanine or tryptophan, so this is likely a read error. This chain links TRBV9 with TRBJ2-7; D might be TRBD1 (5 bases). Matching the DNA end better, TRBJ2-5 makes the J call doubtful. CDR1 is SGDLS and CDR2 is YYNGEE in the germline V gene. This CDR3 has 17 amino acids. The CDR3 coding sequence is TGTGCCAGCAGCGTAGGGATCGGAAGACAGTCAAAAGAGACCCAGTACTTA. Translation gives CASSVGIGRQSKETQYL.

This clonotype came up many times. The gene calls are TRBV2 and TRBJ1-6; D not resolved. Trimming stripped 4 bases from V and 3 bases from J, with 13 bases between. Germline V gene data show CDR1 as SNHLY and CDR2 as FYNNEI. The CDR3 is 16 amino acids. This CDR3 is CASSGGTTGYNSPLHF. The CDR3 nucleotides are TGTGCCAGCAGTGGAGGTACCACGGGCTATAATTCACCCCTCCACTTT.

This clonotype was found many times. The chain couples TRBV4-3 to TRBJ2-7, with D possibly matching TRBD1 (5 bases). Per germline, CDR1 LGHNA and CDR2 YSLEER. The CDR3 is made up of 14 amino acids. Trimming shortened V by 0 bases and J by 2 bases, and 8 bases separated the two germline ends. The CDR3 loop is CASSQDQGPYEQYF. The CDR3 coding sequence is TGCGCCAGCAGCCAAGATCAGGGCCCCTACGAGCAGTACTTC.

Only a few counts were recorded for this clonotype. CDR3 protein: CASSGENSNQPQHF. The CDR3 nucleotides are TGTGCCAGCAGCGGGGAGAATAGCAATCAGCCCCAGCATTTT. V gene TRBV6-2 or TRBV6-3 combines with J gene TRBJ1-5, with unresolved D. The CDR3 length is 14 residues. Deletions cut 6 bases from V and 0 bases from J, with 9 bases between. Per the germline V gene, CDR1 is MNHEY and CDR2 is SVGEGT.

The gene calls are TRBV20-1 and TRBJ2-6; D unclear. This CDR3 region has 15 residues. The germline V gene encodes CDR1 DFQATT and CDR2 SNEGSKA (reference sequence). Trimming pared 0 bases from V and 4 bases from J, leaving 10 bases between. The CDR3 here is CSAREGSSGANVLTF. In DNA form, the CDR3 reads TGCAGTGCTAGAGAAGGAAGCTCCGGGGCCAACGTCCTGACTTTC.

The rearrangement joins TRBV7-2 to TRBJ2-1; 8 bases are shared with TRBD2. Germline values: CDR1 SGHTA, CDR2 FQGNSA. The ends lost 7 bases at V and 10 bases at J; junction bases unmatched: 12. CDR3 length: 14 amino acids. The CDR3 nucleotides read TGTGCCAGCACAAAAGCTAGCGGGTTTCGGGAGCAGTTCTTC. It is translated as CASTKASGFREQFF. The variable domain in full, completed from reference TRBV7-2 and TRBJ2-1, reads GAGVSQSPSNKVTEKGKDVELRCDPISGHTALYWYRQSLGQGLEFLIYFQGNSAPDKSGLPSDRFSAERTGGSVSTLTIQRTQQEDSAVYLCASTKASGFREQFFGPGTRLTVL.

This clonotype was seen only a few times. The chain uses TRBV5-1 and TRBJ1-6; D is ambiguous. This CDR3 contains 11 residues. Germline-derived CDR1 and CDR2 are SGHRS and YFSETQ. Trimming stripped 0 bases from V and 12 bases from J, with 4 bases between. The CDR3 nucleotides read TGCGCCAGCAGCTTGGAAGGACCCCTCCACTTT. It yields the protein CASSLEGPLHF. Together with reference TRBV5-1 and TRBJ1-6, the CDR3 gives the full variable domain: KAGVTQTPRYLIKTRGQQVTLSCSPISGHRSVSWYQQTPGQGLQFLFEYFSETQRNKGNFPGRFSGRQFSNSRSEMNVSTLELGDSALYLCASSLEGPLHFGNGTRLTVT.

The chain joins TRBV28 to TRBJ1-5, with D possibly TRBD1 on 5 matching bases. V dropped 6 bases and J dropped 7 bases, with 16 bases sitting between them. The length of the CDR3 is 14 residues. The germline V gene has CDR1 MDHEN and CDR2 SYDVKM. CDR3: CASSEGTVKQPQHF. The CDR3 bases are TGTGCCAGCAGCGAAGGGACCGTAAAGCAGCCCCAGCATTTT.

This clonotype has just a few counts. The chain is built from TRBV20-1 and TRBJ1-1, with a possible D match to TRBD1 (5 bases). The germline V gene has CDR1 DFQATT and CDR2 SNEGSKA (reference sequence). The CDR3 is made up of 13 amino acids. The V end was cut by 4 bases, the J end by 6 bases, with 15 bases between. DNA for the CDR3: TGCAGTGCTAATCCCCCCCGGGACGCTGAAGCTTTCTTT. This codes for CSANPPRDAEAFF.

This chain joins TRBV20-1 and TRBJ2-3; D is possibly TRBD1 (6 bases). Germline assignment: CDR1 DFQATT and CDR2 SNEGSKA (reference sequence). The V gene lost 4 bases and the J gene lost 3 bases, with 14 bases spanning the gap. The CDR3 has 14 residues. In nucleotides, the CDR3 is TGCAGTGCTAAAAGCCAGGGGCTGACAGATACGCAGTATTTT. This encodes CSAKSQGLTDTQYF.